This T cell receptor beta chain was sequenced during a study of technical replicates of blood from several donors. Clones were read by immunoSEQ multiplex PCR, and TCRdb kept only the in-frame ones, dropping some. The sample lists some 69,000 clones, approximately 88% seen once, with 4% to 5% in the top ten. Germline V gene sequence: CDR1 LGHNA, CDR2 YSLEER. The CDR3 is 15 residues long. The ends lost 3 bases at V and 5 bases at J; junction bases unmatched: 3. V is TRBV4-3 and J is TRBJ2-1; 11 bases align to TRBD2. Sequences were obtained from PBMCs. The receptor was derived from a human donor in good health. Some clones in this sample may be carry-over from other donors' samples. The CDR3 coding sequence is TGCGCCAGCAGCCATCTAGCGGGAGGTAACAATGAGCAGTTCTTC. Protein product: CASSHLAGGNNEQFF.